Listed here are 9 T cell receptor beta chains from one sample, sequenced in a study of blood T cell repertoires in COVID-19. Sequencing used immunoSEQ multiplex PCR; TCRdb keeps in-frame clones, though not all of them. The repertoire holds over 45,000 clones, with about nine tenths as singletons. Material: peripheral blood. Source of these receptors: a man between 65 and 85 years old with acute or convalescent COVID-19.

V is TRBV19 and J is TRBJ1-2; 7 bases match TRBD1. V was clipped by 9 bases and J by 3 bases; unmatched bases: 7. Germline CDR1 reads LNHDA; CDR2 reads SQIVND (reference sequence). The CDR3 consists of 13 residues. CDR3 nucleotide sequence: TGTGCCAGCAAACCAACAGGGGACTATGGCTACACCTTC. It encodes CASKPTGDYGYTF. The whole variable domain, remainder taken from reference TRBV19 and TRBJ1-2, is DGGITQSPKYLFRKEGQNVTLSCEQNLNHDAMYWYRQDPGQGLRLIYYSQIVNDFQKGDIAEGYSVSREKKESFPLTVTSAQKNPTAFYLCASKPTGDYGYTFGSGTRLTVV.

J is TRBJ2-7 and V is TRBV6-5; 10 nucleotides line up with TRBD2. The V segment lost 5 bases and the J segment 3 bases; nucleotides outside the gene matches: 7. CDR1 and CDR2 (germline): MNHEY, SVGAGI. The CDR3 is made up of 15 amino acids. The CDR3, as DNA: TGTGCCAGCAGTCCCCGCCTAGCGGGGGACTACGAGCAGTACTTC. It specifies CASSPRLAGDYEQYF.

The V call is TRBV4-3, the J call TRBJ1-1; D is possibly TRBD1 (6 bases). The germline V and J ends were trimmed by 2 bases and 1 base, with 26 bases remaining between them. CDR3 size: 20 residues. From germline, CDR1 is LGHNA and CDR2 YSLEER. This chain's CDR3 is CASSQSLAETGGSENTEAFF. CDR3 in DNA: TGCGCCAGCAGCCAATCCCTCGCAGAAACGGGGGGCTCGGAGAACACTGAAGCTTTCTTT.

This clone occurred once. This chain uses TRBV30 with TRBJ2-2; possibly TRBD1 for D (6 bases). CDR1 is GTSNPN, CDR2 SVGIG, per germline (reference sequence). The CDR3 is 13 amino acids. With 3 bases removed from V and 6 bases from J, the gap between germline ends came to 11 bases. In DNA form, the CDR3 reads TGTGCCTGGAGCACAGGGTATTCCGGGGAGCTGTTTTTT. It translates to CAWSTGYSGELFF.

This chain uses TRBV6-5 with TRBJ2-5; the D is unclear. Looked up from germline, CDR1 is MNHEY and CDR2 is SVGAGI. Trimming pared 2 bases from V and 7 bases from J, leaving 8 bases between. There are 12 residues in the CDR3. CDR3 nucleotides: TGTGCCAGCAGTTACCTGAGTGGGACCCAGTACTTC. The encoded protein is CASSYLSGTQYF.

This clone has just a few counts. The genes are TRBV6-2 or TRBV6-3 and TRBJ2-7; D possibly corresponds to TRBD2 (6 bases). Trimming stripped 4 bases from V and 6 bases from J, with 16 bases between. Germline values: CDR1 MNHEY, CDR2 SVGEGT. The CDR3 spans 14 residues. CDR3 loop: CASSSQGLGGEQYF. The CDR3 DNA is TGTGCCAGCAGTTCCCAGGGATTGGGGGGCGAGCAGTACTTC.

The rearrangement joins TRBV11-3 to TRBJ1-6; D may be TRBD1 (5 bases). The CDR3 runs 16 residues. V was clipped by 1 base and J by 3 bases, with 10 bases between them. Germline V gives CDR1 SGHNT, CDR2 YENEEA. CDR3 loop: CASSLGQPLYNSPLHF. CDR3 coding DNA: TGTGCCAGCAGCTTAGGACAGCCCCTCTATAATTCACCCCTCCACTTT.

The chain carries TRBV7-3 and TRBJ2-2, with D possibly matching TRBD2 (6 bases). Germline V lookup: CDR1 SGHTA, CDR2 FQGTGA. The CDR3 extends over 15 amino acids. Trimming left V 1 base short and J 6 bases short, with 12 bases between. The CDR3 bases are TGTGCCAGCAGCTTAAAGACTAGGGGCCCCGGGGAGCTGTTTTTT. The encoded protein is CASSLKTRGPGELFF. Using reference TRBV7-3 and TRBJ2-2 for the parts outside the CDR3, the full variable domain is GAGVSQTPSNKVTEKGKYVELRCDPISGHTALYWYRQSLGQGPEFLIYFQGTGAADDSGLPNDRFFAVRPEGSVSTLKIQRTERGDSAVYLCASSLKTRGPGELFFGEGSRLTVL.

In nucleotides, the CDR3 is TGTGCCAGCAGCCAAGAACAGGTAGTCTCACCCCTCCACTTT. The encoded protein is CASSQEQVVSPLHF. The chain combines TRBV3-1 (or the pseudogene TRBV3-2) with TRBJ1-6, with D possibly being TRBD1 (5 bases). Trimming took off 0 bases at V and 10 bases at J, with 10 bases between the two ends. The CDR3 is 14 amino acids. Germline lookup yields CDR1 LGHDT and CDR2 YNNKEL (reference sequence).